This TCR beta chain was sequenced in a study of Graves' ophthalmopathy and Graves' hyperthyroidism. Study at large: Before any treatment was given, at initial diagnosis, peripheral blood was collected.

CDR3 regions of TCR beta were amplified from RNA transcripts. HTBI-primed first-round RT-PCR preceded second-round multiplex PCR. One entry per CDR3 protein, called by TCRdb with MiXCR from the multiplex PCR reads. This table has a few hundred thousand distinct CDR3 sequences, roughly 21% appearing once. Ages of hyperthyroidism patients ran from 18 to 65, and their diagnoses were new, under 2 months' duration. Other autoimmune diseases, uncontrolled infections, pregnancy or lactation ruled patients out of participation. From fresh peripheral blood, 10 ml in volume, the PBMCs were obtained. This clonotype came up a few times. V was trimmed by 7 bases and J by 5 bases, leaving 17 bases between them. Germline CDR1 reads MDHEN; CDR2 reads SYDVKM. The CDR3 consists of 14 residues.

The TCR sequence derives from a woman under 30 with stable Graves' hyperthyroidism. The chain joins TRBV28 to TRBJ2-5; D is possibly TRBD2 (6 bases). The sample taken for sequencing was peripheral blood. CDR3 nucleotides: TGTGCCAGCATTCCAGCGGGCCGGGGGGAGACCCAGTACTTC. It yields the protein CASIPAGRGETQYF. Full variable domain (rest looked up from reference TRBV28 and TRBJ2-5): DVKVTQSSRYLVKRTGEKVFLECVQDMDHENMFWYRQDPGLGLRLIYFSYDVKMKEKGDIPEGYSVSREKKERFSLILESASTNQTSMYLCASIPAGRGETQYFGPGTRLLVL.